Listed below are T cell receptor beta chains from one sample, sequenced in a study of CD8+ T cells in alopecia areata. Sequencing was performed with immunoSEQ multiplex PCR; in TCRdb, only in-frame clones are kept and a portion is missing. Of fewer than 250,000 clones in the sample, roughly three fifths were seen once. This sample comprised CD4+ T cells sorted from blood, obtained around week 47, from a patient treated with tofacitinib. These TCRs come from a human donor with alopecia areata. The CDR3 runs from the conserved cysteine through the conserved F or W. The order of the fields is D gene, clone size, V gene, J gene, CDR3 protein, CDR3 DNA. D genes are given only for firm matches. For some rows the clone size is stated as once, few or many, or as a class when expanded; others skip it.

>.|.|TRBV7-3|TRBJ2-6
CASSLIGGGQGRSGANVLTF
TGTGCCAGCAGCTTAATTGGCGGTGGGCAGGGGCGCTCTGGGGCCAACGTCCTGACTTTC
>.|.|TRBV30|TRBJ1-2
CAWYSLYGYTF
TGTGCCTGGTATAGCCTCTATGGCTACACCTTC
>.|.|TRBV30|TRBJ1-2
CARLDSKYTF
TGTGCCCGATTAGACTCGAAGTACACCTTC
>.|.|TRBV7-3|TRBJ1-1
CASSLAGVSEAFF
TGTGCCAGCAGCTTAGCGGGGGTTTCTGAAGCTTTCTTT
>.|.|TRBV6-1|TRBJ1-2
CASTLRETTYGYTF
TGTGCCAGCACCCTAAGGGAGACTACCTATGGCTACACCTTC
>TRBD2|.|TRBV4-3|TRBJ2-1
CASSQGTLAGYNEQFF
TGCGCCAGCAGCCAAGGTACACTAGCGGGCTACAATGAGCAGTTCTTC
>TRBD1|.|TRBV7-2|TRBJ1-1
CASRSLGQGYAFF
TGTGCCAGCAGGTCTCTGGGACAGGGGTACGCTTTCTTT
>.|.|TRBV30|TRBJ2-5
CAWNAAARVETQYF
TGTGCCTGGAACGCCGCGGCGCGTGTAGAGACCCAGTACTTC
>.|.|TRBV7-2|TRBJ2-5
CASSLTPREETQYF
TGTGCCAGCAGCCTGACTCCACGAGAAGAGACCCAGTACTTC
>.|few|TRBV14|TRBJ1-2
CASSSKVGSGYTF
TGTGCCAGCAGCTCCAAAGTCGGGAGCGGCTACACCTTC
>TRBD2|.|TRBV9|TRBJ2-3
CASSGGGNTDTQYF
TGTGCCAGCAGCGGCGGGGGGAACACAGATACGCAGTATTTT
>TRBD1|.|TRBV14|TRBJ1-1
CASSLDRVVTEAFF
TGTGCCAGCAGCCTCGACAGGGTGGTTACTGAAGCTTTCTTT
>.|.|TRBV27|TRBJ2-5
CASREQPKETQYF
TGTGCCAGCAGGGAACAGCCAAAAGAGACCCAGTACTTC
>.|.|TRBV15|TRBJ1-4
CATSRDPQEKLFF
TGTGCCACCAGCAGAGATCCCCAGGAAAAACTGTTTTTT
>TRBD1|.|TRBV9|TRBJ2-7
CASSVGPGGSYEQYF
TGTGCCAGCAGCGTAGGCCCAGGGGGCTCCTACGAGCAGTACTTC
>.|few|TRBV18|TRBJ2-1
CASSPIRQAINEQFF
TGTGCCAGCTCACCGATAAGACAGGCGATCAATGAGCAGTTCTTC
>TRBD2|few|TRBV29-1|TRBJ2-3
CSVVSGNTDTQYF
TGCAGCGTTGTAAGCGGGAACACAGATACGCAGTATTTT
>.|.|TRBV4-3|TRBJ2-7
CASSRDWMWGEQYF
TGCGCCAGCAGCCGTGATTGGATGTGGGGCGAGCAGTACTTC
>.|few|TRBV6-1|TRBJ1-5
CASSSRQFNQPQHF
TGTGCCAGCAGTTCAAGACAGTTTAATCAGCCCCAGCATTTT
>.|many|TRBV10-3|TRBJ2-1
CAISNLGPGVDEQFF
TGTGCCATCAGCAACCTAGGGCCCGGCGTCGATGAGCAGTTCTTC
>TRBD1|.|TRBV7-2|TRBJ2-5
CASRGQGKETQYF
TGTGCCAGCAGGGGACAGGGGAAAGAGACCCAGTACTTC
>.|.|TRBV10-2|TRBJ2-3
CASSDWRRVTDTQYF
TGCGCCAGCAGTGATTGGCGGCGGGTGACAGATACGCAGTATTTT
>.|.|TRBV27|TRBJ1-2
CASSPRSGSYGYTF
TGTGCCAGCAGTCCCCGATCCGGGAGCTATGGCTACACCTTC
>TRBD2|.|TRBV7-9|TRBJ2-7
CASVGRDYEQYF
TGTGCCAGCGTTGGGAGGGACTACGAGCAGTACTTC
>TRBD2|.|TRBV5-1|TRBJ2-1
CASSFIGGLGYNEQFF
TGCGCCAGCAGCTTTATAGGGGGACTAGGATACAATGAGCAGTTCTTC